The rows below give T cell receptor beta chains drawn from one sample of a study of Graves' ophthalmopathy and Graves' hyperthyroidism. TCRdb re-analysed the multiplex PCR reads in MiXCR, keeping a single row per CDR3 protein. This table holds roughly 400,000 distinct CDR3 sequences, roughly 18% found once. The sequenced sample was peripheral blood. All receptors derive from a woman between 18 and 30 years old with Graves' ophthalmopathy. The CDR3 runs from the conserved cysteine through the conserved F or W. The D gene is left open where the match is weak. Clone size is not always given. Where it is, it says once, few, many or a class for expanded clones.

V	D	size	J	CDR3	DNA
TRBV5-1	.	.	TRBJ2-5	CASSFGSLKETQYF	TGCGCCAGCAGCTTTGGCTCCCTGAAAGAGACCCAGTACTTC
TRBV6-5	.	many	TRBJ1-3	CASSYNPPTVSGNTIYF	TGTGCCAGCAGTTACAATCCCCCAACGGTCTCTGGAAACACCATATATTTT
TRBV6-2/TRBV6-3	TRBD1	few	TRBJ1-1	CASSPDRGGTEAFF	TGTGCCAGCAGTCCGGACAGGGGGGGCACTGAAGCTTTCTTT
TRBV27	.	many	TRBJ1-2	CASSRLGPYGYTF	TGTGCCAGCAGTCGACTGGGACCCTATGGCTACACCTTC
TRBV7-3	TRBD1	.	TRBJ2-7	CASSLRDRAYTGEQYF	TGTGCCAGCAGCTTAAGGGACAGGGCCTACACCGGGGAGCAGTACTTC
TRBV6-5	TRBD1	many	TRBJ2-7	CASNQMGQGAHEQYF	TGTGCCAGCAACCAAATGGGACAGGGGGCCCACGAGCAGTACTTC
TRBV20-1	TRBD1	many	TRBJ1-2	CSARTGGYGYTF	TGCAGTGCTAGGACAGGGGGCTATGGCTACACCTTC
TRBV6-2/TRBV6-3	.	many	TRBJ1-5	CASSYSGGLDQPQHF	TGTGCCAGCAGTTACTCCGGGGGCCTGGATCAGCCCCAGCATTTT
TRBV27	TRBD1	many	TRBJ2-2	CASSSTTFGTGGELFF	TGTGCCAGCAGTTCGACAACATTCGGGACAGGGGGAGAGCTGTTTTTT
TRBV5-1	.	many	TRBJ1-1	CASSAGRFTEAFF	TGCGCCAGCAGCGCGGGACGGTTCACTGAAGCTTTCTTT
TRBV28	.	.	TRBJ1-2	CASSSESANYGYTF	TGTGCCAGCAGTTCTGAGAGTGCTAACTATGGCTACACCTTC
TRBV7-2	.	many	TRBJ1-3	CASSVDSNVGNTIYF	TGTGCCAGCAGCGTGGACTCAAACGTGGGAAACACCATATATTTT
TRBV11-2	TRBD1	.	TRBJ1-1	CASIQGGLMNTEAFF	TGTGCCAGCATACAGGGGGGGTTGATGAACACTGAAGCTTTCTTT
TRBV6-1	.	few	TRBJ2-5	CASSPGPGRQETQYF	TGTGCCAGCAGCCCAGGCCCGGGCCGACAAGAGACCCAGTACTTC
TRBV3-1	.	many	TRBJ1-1	CASSVRTKNTEAFF	TGTGCCAGCAGCGTAAGGACAAAGAACACTGAAGCTTTCTTT
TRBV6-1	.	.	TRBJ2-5	CASSEREETETQYF	TGTGCCAGCAGTGAAAGAGAAGAAACAGAGACCCAGTACTTC
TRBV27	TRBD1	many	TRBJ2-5	CASSGTGVYQETQYF	TGTGCCAGCAGTGGGACAGGCGTCTACCAAGAGACCCAGTACTTC
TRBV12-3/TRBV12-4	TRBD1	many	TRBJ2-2	CASSLGQGAGELFF	TGTGCCAGCAGTTTGGGACAGGGGGCCGGGGAGCTGTTTTTT
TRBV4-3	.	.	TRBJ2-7	CASSQDHGRGYEQYF	TGCGCCAGCAGCCAAGATCATGGCAGGGGCTACGAGCAGTACTTC
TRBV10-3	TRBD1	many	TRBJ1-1	CAISGDRGPNTEAFF	TGTGCCATCAGTGGCGACAGGGGGCCCAACACTGAAGCTTTCTTT
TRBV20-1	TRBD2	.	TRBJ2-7	CSAQVGRAHEQYF	TGCAGTGCCCAGGTCGGGAGGGCCCACGAGCAGTACTTC
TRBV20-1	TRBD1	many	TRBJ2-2	CSAREDRGTGELFF	TGCAGTGCTAGAGAGGACAGGGGCACCGGGGAGCTGTTTTTT
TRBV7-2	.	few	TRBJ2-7	CASSSGPDLYEQYF	TGTGCCAGCAGCTCAGGGCCGGACCTATACGAGCAGTACTTC
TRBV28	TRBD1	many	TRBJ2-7	CASRVTGDEQYF	TGTGCCAGCAGGGTTACAGGGGACGAGCAGTACTTC
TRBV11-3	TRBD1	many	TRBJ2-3	CASSSIFRTGGRTDTQYF	TGTGCCAGCAGCTCCATTTTCCGGACAGGGGGCCGCACAGATACGCAGTATTTT
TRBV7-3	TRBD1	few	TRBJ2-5	CASSLSEGQRQETQYF	TGTGCCAGCAGCCTGTCCGAGGGACAGCGTCAAGAGACCCAGTACTTC
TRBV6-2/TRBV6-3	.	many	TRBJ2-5	CASRPQGDRETQYF	TGTGCCAGCAGACCTCAGGGAGATAGAGAGACCCAGTACTTC
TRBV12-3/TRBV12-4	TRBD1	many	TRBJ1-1	CASSSLQGRENTEAFF	TGTGCCAGCAGTTCCCTACAGGGGCGGGAGAACACTGAAGCTTTCTTT
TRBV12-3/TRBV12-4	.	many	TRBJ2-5	CASSPAPPAGNQETQYF	TGTGCCAGCAGCCCGGCACCGCCCGCAGGAAACCAAGAGACCCAGTACTTC
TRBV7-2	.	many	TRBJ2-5	CASSSELWMVQETQYF	TGTGCCAGCAGTTCTGAACTGTGGATGGTACAAGAGACCCAGTACTTC